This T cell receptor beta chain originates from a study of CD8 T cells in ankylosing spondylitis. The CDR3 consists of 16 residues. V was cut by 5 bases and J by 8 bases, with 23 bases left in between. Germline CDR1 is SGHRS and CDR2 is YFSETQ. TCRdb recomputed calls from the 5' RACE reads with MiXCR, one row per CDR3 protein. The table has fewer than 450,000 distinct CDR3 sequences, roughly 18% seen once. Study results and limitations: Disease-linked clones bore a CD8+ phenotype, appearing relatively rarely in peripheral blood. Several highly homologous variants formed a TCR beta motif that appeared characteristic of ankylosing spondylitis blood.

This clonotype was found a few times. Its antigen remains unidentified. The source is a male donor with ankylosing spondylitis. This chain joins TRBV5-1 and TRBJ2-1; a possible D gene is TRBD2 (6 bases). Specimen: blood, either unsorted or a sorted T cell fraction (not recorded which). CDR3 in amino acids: CASSIPTTSMVYEQFF. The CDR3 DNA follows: TGCGCCAGCAGTATACCTACCACTAGCATGGTTTATGAGCAGTTCTTC.